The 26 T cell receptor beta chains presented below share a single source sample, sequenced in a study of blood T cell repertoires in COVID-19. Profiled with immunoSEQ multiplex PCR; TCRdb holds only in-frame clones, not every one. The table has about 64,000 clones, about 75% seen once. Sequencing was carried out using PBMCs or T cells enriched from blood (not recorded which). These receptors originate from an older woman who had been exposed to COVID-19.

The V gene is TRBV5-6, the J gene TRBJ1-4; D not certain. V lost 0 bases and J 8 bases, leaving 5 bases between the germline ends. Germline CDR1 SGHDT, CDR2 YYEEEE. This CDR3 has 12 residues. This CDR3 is CASSLVQEKLFF. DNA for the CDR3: TGTGCCAGCAGCTTGGTTCAAGAAAAACTGTTTTTT.

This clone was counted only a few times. CDR3 protein: CASSILGGGSTDTQYF. The CDR3 DNA reads TGTGCCAGTAGTATCCTTGGGGGGGGGAGCACAGATACGCAGTATTTT. The chain recombines TRBV19 with TRBJ2-3, with TRBD2 matching over 7 bases. The CDR3 totals 16 residues. With 3 bases clipped from V and 0 bases from J, the junction kept 6 bases outside the gene matches. CDR1 and CDR2 from the germline V gene are LNHDA and SQIVND (reference sequence). The full variable domain, its missing parts supplied by reference TRBV19 and TRBJ2-3, is DGGITQSPKYLFRKEGQNVTLSCEQNLNHDAMYWYRQDPGQGLRLIYYSQIVNDFQKGDIAEGYSVSREKKESFPLTVTSAQKNPTAFYLCASSILGGGSTDTQYFGPGTRLTVL.

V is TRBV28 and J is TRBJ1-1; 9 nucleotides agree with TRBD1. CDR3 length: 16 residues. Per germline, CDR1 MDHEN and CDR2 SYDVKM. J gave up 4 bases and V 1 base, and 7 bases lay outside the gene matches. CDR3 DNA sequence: TGTGCCAGCAGTTTATACGCCGGGACAGGGCTCACTGAAGCTTTCTTT. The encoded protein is CASSLYAGTGLTEAFF.

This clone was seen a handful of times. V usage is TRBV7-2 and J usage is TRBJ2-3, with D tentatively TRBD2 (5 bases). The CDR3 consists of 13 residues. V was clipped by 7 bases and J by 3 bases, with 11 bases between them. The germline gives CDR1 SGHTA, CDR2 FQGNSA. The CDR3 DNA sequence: TGTGCCAGCACCCAACCGGGGACAGATACGCAGTATTTT. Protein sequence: CASTQPGTDTQYF.

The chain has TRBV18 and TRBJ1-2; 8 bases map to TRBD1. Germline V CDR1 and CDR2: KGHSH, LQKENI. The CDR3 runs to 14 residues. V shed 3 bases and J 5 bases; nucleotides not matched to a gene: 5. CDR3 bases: TGTGCCAGCTCACCTCCGGGACAGGCATATGGCTACACCTTC. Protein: CASSPPGQAYGYTF.

In nucleotides, the CDR3 is TGTGCCAGCAGCTTAGGGACTAGCGGTATCACCGGGGAGCTGTTTTTT. This sequence encodes CASSLGTSGITGELFF. The rearrangement uses TRBV5-4 and TRBJ2-2, with 11 positions matching TRBD2. This CDR3 has 16 residues. V trimming: 2 bases; J trimming: 4 bases; junction bases outside the gene matches: 4. Germline V gene data show CDR1 as SGHNT and CDR2 as YYREEE (reference sequence).

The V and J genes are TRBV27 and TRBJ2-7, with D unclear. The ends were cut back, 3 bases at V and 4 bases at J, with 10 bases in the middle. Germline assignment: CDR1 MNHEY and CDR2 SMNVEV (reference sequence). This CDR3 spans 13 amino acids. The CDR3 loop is CASSFTTQYEQYF. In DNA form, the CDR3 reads TGTGCCAGCAGTTTTACTACACAATACGAGCAGTACTTC.

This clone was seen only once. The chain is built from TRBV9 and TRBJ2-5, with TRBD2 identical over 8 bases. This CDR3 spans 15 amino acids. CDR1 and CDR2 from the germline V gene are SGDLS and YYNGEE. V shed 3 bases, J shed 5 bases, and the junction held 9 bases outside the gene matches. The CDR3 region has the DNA TGTGCCAGCAGCGAAACTGGGCGGGAGGCTGAGACCCAGTACTTC. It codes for CASSETGREAETQYF. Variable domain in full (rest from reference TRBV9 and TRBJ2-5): DSGVTQTPKHLITATGQRVTLRCSPRSGDLSVYWYQQSLDQGLQFLIQYYNGEERAKGNILERFSAQQFPDLHSELNLSSLELGDSALYFCASSETGREAETQYFGPGTRLLVL.

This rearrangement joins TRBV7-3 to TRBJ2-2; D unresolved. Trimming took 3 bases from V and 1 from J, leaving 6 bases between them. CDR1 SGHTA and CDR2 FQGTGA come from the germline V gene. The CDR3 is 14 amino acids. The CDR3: CASSFDKNTGELFF. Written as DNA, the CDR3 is TGTGCCAGCAGCTTCGACAAGAACACCGGGGAGCTGTTTTTT.

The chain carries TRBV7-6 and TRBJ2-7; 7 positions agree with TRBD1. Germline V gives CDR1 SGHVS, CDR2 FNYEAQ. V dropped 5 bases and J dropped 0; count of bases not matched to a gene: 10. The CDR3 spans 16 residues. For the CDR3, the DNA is TGTGCCAGCAGCGATTATCCCGGGACAGCCTCCTACGAGCAGTACTTC. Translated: CASSDYPGTASYEQYF.

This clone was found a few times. The CDR3 here is CASSQDGAGGSNAYEQYF. CDR3 nucleotide sequence: TGCGCCAGCAGCCAAGACGGGGCAGGCGGGAGTAACGCCTACGAGCAGTACTTC. The chain recombines TRBV4-3 with TRBJ2-7, with TRBD2 matching 7 bases. CDR3 size: 18 residues. Germline V gene sequence: CDR1 LGHNA, CDR2 YSLEER. J lost 2 bases, V lost 0 bases, and 13 bases had no gene match.

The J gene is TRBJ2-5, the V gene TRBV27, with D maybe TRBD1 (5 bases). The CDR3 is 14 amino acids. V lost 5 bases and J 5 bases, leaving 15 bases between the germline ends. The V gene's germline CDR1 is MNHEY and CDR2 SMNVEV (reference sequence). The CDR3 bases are TGTGCCAGCAGTCTCCTAGGGGCCGGGGAGACCCAGTACTTC. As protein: CASSLLGAGETQYF.

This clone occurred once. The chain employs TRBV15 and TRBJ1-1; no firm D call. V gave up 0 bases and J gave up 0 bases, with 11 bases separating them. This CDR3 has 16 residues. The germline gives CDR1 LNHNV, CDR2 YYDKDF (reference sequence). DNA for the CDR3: TGTGCCACCAGCAGAGATGGGCAGACCATGAACACTGAAGCTTTCTTT. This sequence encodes CATSRDGQTMNTEAFF.

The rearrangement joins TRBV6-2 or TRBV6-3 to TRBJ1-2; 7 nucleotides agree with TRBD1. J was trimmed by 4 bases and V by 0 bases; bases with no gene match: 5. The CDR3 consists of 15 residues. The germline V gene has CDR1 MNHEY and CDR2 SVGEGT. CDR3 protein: CASSYSGQKGYGYTF. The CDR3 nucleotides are TGTGCCAGCAGTTACTCGGGACAGAAGGGCTATGGCTACACCTTC.

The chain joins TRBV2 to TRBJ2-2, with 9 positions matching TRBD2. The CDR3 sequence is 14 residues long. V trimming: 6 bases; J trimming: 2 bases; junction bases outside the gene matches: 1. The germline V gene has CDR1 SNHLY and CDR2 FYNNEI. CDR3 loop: CASRGLANTGELFF. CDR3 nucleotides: TGTGCCAGCAGGGGACTAGCAAACACCGGGGAGCTGTTTTTT.

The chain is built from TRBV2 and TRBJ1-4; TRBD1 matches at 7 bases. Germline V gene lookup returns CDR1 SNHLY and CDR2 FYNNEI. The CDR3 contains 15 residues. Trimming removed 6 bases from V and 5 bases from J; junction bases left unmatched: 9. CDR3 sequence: CASSPQGQRNEKLFF. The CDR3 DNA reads TGTGCCAGCAGCCCCCAGGGACAGCGAAATGAAAAACTGTTTTTT. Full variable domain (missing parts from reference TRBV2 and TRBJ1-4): EPEVTQTPSHQVTQMGQEVILRCVPISNHLYFYWYRQILGQKVEFLVSFYNNEISEKSEIFDDQFSVERPDGSNFTLKIRSTKLEDSAMYFCASSPQGQRNEKLFFGSGTQLSVL.

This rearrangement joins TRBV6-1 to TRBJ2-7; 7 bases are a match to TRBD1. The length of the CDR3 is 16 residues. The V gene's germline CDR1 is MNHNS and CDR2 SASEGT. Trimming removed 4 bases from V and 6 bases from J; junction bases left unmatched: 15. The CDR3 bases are TGTGCCAGCAGTGTAACAGGGGTTCAACTTCCGGGCGAGCAGTACTTC. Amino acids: CASSVTGVQLPGEQYF.

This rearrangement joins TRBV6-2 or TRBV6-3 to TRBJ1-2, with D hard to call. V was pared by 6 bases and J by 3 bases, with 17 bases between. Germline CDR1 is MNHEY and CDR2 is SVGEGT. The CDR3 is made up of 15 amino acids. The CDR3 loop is CASSNSLRAYYGYTF. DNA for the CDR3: TGTGCCAGCAGCAACTCTCTCCGAGCCTACTATGGCTACACCTTC.

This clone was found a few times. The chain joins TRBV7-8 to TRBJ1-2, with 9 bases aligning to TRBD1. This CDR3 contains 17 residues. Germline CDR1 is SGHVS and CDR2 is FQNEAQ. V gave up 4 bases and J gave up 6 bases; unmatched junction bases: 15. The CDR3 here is CASSSLSAIGQGNGYTF. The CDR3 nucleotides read TGTGCCAGCAGCTCCTTGTCGGCAATCGGACAGGGGAATGGCTACACCTTC.

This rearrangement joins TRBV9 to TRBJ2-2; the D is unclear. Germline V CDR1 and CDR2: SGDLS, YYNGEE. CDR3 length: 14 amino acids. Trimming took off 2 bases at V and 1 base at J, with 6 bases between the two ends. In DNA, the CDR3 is TGTGCCAGCAGCGTTTCAGGGAACACCGGGGAGCTGTTTTTT. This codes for CASSVSGNTGELFF.

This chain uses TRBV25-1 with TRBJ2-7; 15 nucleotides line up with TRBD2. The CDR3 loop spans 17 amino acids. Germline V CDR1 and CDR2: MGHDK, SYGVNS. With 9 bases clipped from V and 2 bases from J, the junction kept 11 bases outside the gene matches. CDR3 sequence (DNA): TGTGCCAGTCCCACCCGGACTAGCGGGGGGGACCCCTACGAGCAGTACTTC. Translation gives CASPTRTSGGDPYEQYF.

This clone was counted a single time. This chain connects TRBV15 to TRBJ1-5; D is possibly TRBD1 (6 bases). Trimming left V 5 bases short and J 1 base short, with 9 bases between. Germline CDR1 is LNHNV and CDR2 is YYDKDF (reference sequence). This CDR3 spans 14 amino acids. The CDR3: CATSAGASNQPQHF. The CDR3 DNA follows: TGTGCCACCAGCGCAGGGGCGAGCAATCAGCCCCAGCATTTT.

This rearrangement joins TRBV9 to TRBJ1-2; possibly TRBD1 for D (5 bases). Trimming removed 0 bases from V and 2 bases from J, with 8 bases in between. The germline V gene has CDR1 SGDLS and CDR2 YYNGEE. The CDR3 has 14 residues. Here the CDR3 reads CASSVGSGNYGYTF. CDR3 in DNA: TGTGCCAGCAGCGTAGGTTCAGGGAACTATGGCTACACCTTC. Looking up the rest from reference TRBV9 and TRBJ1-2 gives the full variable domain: DSGVTQTPKHLITATGQRVTLRCSPRSGDLSVYWYQQSLDQGLQFLIQYYNGEERAKGNILERFSAQQFPDLHSELNLSSLELGDSALYFCASSVGSGNYGYTFGSGTRLTVV.

The CDR3 is CASSYRGPYNEQFF. CDR3 in DNA: TGTGCCAGCAGTTACAGGGGCCCTTACAATGAGCAGTTCTTC. This chain connects TRBV28 to TRBJ2-1; 7 positions agree with TRBD1. The ends lost 4 bases at V and 4 bases at J; junction bases unmatched: 4. The CDR3 length is 14 residues. From germline, CDR1 is MDHEN and CDR2 SYDVKM.

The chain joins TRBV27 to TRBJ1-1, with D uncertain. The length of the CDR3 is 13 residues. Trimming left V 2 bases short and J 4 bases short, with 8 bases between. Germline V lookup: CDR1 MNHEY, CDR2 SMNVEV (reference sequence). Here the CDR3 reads CASSLTRVTEAFF. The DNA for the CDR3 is TGTGCCAGCAGTTTAACGCGCGTCACTGAAGCTTTCTTT.

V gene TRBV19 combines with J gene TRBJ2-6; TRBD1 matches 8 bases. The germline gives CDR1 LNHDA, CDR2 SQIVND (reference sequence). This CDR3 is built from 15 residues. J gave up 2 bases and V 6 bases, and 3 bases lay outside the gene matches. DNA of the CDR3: TGTGCCAGTAGCATACAGGGGGCTGGGGCCAACGTCCTGACTTTC. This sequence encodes CASSIQGAGANVLTF.